These 25 T cell receptor beta chains came from one sample sequenced in a study of shared clonotypes between healthy human individuals. CD45RO-negative, CCR7-selected cells formed the naive CD8 fraction, which excluded terminally differentiated effector memory CD45RA+ cells. Using immunoSEQ multiplex PCR, the repertoire was profiled, and TCRdb retains in-frame clones only, with some absent. The data show some 740,000 clones, almost 95% seen once. Sequencing was carried out using naive CD8+ T cells sorted from blood. These receptors all stem from a man under 40 in good health.

This chain links TRBV28 with TRBJ2-4; TRBD2 agrees at 10 bases. The CDR3 is 14 amino acids. With V trimmed by 7 bases and J by 3 bases, 3 bases remained unmatched. The germline CDR1 and CDR2 sequences are MDHEN and SYDVKM. CDR3 in DNA: TGTGCCAGCATCTCTAGCGGGGGCAAAAACATTCAGTACTTC. Its protein product is CASISSGGKNIQYF.

The gene calls are TRBV7-9 and TRBJ1-2, with a weak D call TRBD1 (5 bases). V lost 11 bases and J 2 bases, leaving 18 bases between the germline ends. Germline V lookup: CDR1 SEHNR, CDR2 FQNEAQ (reference sequence). This CDR3 is built from 14 residues. Here the CDR3 reads CAGGGENANYGYTF. The DNA for the CDR3 is TGTGCCGGGGGAGGGGAGAATGCAAACTATGGCTACACCTTC.

The rearrangement uses TRBV7-3 and TRBJ2-1; D may match TRBD1 or TRBD2 (6 bases each). CDR3 length equals 15 residues. The V gene's germline CDR1 is SGHTA and CDR2 FQGTGA. The V gene lost 6 bases and the J gene lost 8 bases, with 20 bases spanning the gap. The CDR3: CASRARGDLRDEQFF. CDR3 bases: TGTGCCAGCAGGGCTAGGGGGGACCTACGGGATGAGCAGTTCTTC. Filled out from reference TRBV7-3 and TRBJ2-1, the complete variable domain reads GAGVSQTPSNKVTEKGKYVELRCDPISGHTALYWYRQSLGQGPEFLIYFQGTGAADDSGLPNDRFFAVRPEGSVSTLKIQRTERGDSAVYLCASRARGDLRDEQFFGPGTRLTVL.

The chain combines TRBV19 with TRBJ2-7, with TRBD2 identical over 8 bases. J gave up 0 bases and V 3 bases, and 7 bases lay outside the gene matches. The length of the CDR3 is 16 residues. Germline lookup yields CDR1 LNHDA and CDR2 SQIVND (reference sequence). CDR3 amino acids: CASSIFGGGSSYEQYF. CDR3 nucleotides: TGTGCCAGTAGTATCTTCGGCGGGGGGAGCTCCTACGAGCAGTACTTC.

The chain joins TRBV28 to TRBJ2-5; 7 nucleotides match TRBD1. Losses at the gene ends were 3 bases for V and 3 bases for J; bases not matched to a gene: 10. CDR1 is MDHEN and CDR2 is SYDVKM in the germline V gene. The CDR3 consists of 16 residues. As DNA, the CDR3 is TGTGCCAGCAGTTTCCGTGACAGGGCGGTCAAAGAGACCCAGTACTTC. This gives the protein CASSFRDRAVKETQYF.

The chain uses TRBV18 and TRBJ2-7; 9 bases are a match to TRBD1. V dropped 3 bases and J dropped 6; count of bases not matched to a gene: 9. Germline V gene lookup returns CDR1 KGHSH and CDR2 LQKENI. This CDR3 comprises 15 residues. This chain's CDR3 is CASSPRDRVKGEQYF. The CDR3 DNA is TGTGCCAGCTCACCTAGGGACAGGGTTAAGGGCGAGCAGTACTTC.

The chain joins TRBV27 to TRBJ2-1; the D gene is possibly TRBD2 (6 bases). The germline CDR1 and CDR2 sequences are MNHEY and SMNVEV (reference sequence). The CDR3 totals 15 residues. The V end was cut by 6 bases, the J end by 5 bases, with 17 bases between. The CDR3 DNA sequence: TGTGCCAGCAGCTTTGGGGCAAGCGGGCACAATGAGCAGTTCTTC. This codes for CASSFGASGHNEQFF.

As for this clone: A junction boundary mismatches the germline segment, possibly from a read error. In nucleotides, the CDR3 is TGTGCCAGCAGCGTAGCGGGATTCTGGGAGCAGTTCTTC. Residues: CASSVAGFWEQFF. The chain is built from TRBV7-9 and TRBJ2-1; 8 bases are a match to TRBD2. CDR3 length: 13 residues. Germline CDR1 is SEHNR and CDR2 is FQNEAQ (reference sequence). Based on the CDR3 plus reference TRBV7-9 and TRBJ2-1, the full variable domain is DTGVSQNPRHKITKRGQNVTFRCDPISEHNRLYWYRQTLGQGPEFLTYFQNEAQLEKSRLLSDRFSAERPKGSFSTLEIQRTEQGDSAMYLCASSVAGFWEQFFGPGTRLTVL.

This chain connects TRBV6-5 to TRBJ2-1; no definite D call. V shed 0 bases and J shed 10 bases, with 10 bases lying between them. The CDR3 spans 13 residues. The germline gives CDR1 MNHEY, CDR2 SVGAGI. This chain's CDR3 is CASSYSSVSEQFF. The DNA for the CDR3 is TGTGCCAGCAGTTACTCCTCCGTATCCGAGCAGTTCTTC.

The V and J genes are TRBV7-6 and TRBJ2-5, with D tentatively TRBD1 or TRBD2 (5 bases each). In germline, CDR1 is SGHVS, CDR2 FNYEAQ. The CDR3 loop spans 16 amino acids. The V gene lost 1 base and the J gene lost 0 bases, with 12 bases spanning the gap. The CDR3 reads CASSLGPGPNQETQYF. The CDR3 coding sequence is TGTGCCAGCAGCTTAGGGCCGGGACCGAACCAAGAGACCCAGTACTTC.

This chain connects TRBV30 to TRBJ1-1, with a possible D match to TRBD1 (6 bases). From germline, CDR1 is GTSNPN and CDR2 SVGIG (reference sequence). This CDR3 is 13 amino acids long. V lost 2 bases, J lost 4 bases, and 11 bases lay in between. The CDR3 region has the DNA TGTGCCTGGAGTACGGGCAGGGGCACTGAAGCTTTCTTT. This encodes CAWSTGRGTEAFF.

The rearrangement joins TRBV7-6 to TRBJ2-3; 10 bases fit TRBD2. The J segment lost 0 bases and the V segment lost 0 bases, leaving 9 bases of the junction unmatched. Germline values: CDR1 SGHVS, CDR2 FNYEAQ. CDR3 size: 19 residues. CDR3: CASSLAQGSGRSSTDTQYF. The CDR3 nucleotides read TGTGCCAGCAGCTTAGCGCAGGGTAGCGGGAGGTCTAGCACAGATACGCAGTATTTT.

A remark on this clone: The junction does not match germline at one end; this may be a read error. This sequence joins TRBV7-7 and TRBJ2-7; 10 bases align to TRBD2. Germline V gene sequence: CDR1 SSHAT, CDR2 FNYEAQ (reference sequence). The CDR3 length is 15 residues. Written as DNA, the CDR3 is TGTGCTAGCAGCCAGGGGCTAGCGGGAGTAGGCGAGCAGTACTTC. Translated: CASSQGLAGVGEQYF.

The J gene is TRBJ2-2, the V gene TRBV30, with 11 bases that match TRBD2. The V segment lost 0 bases and the J segment 5 bases; nucleotides outside the gene matches: 14. The CDR3 covers 19 residues. Germline V gene sequence: CDR1 GTSNPN, CDR2 SVGIG (reference sequence). Here the CDR3 reads CAWSVPLLAGGSQTGELFF. In nucleotides, the CDR3 is TGTGCCTGGAGTGTTCCCCTTCTAGCGGGAGGATCGCAGACCGGGGAGCTGTTTTTT.

The chain links TRBV10-3 to TRBJ2-1; 11 positions match TRBD2. The CDR3 length is 14 residues. After removal of 6 bases from V and 8 bases from J, the junction contained 6 bases not matched to a gene. Germline CDR1 ENHRY, CDR2 SYGVKD. CDR3 region: CAIRPGLADDEQFF. The DNA of the CDR3 is TGTGCCATCAGGCCGGGACTAGCGGATGATGAGCAGTTCTTC.

As to this clone: Other DNA sequences within the sample encode an identical CDR3. CDR3 DNA sequence: TGCGCCAGCAGCACAGGGACAGGGGGACCCGAAGCTTTCTTT. It codes for CASSTGTGGPEAFF. V is TRBV5-1 and J is TRBJ1-1, with 11 positions matching TRBD1. Germline CDR1 SGHRS, CDR2 YFSETQ. V trimming: 4 bases; J trimming: 8 bases; junction bases outside the gene matches: 7. There are 14 residues in the CDR3. The entire variable domain, with the rest obtained from reference TRBV5-1 and TRBJ1-1, is as follows: KAGVTQTPRYLIKTRGQQVTLSCSPISGHRSVSWYQQTPGQGLQFLFEYFSETQRNKGNFPGRFSGRQFSNSRSEMNVSTLELGDSALYLCASSTGTGGPEAFFGQGTRLTVV.

This clone was detected a few times. The V gene is TRBV19, the J gene TRBJ2-2; TRBD2 matches at 8 bases. The length of the CDR3 is 14 residues. The V and J ends lost 7 bases and 7 bases, in that order; junction bases with no gene match: 8. Looked up from germline, CDR1 is LNHDA and CDR2 is SQIVND (reference sequence). The CDR3 DNA reads as TGTGCCAGTACAGAGCGGGAGCGTAACGGGGAGCTGTTTTTT. Amino acid sequence: CASTERERNGELFF.

This clone was seen only once. CDR3 residues: CASSSRLAGDMRDTQYF. CDR3 nucleotides: TGCGCCAGCAGCAGCAGACTAGCGGGAGACATGCGGGATACGCAGTATTTT. This chain joins TRBV5-1 and TRBJ2-3; 12 bases match TRBD2. This CDR3 is built from 17 residues. Germline CDR1 is SGHRS and CDR2 is YFSETQ. J gave up 6 bases and V 4 bases, and 12 bases lay outside the gene matches.

The V call is TRBV28, the J call TRBJ2-4, with D perhaps given as TRBD1 or TRBD2 (5 bases each). With 3 bases removed from V and 9 bases from J, the gap between germline ends came to 12 bases. Germline-derived CDR1 and CDR2 are MDHEN and SYDVKM. The CDR3 spans 13 residues. The CDR3 loop reads CASSLRGSFIQYF. CDR3 in DNA: TGTGCCAGCAGTTTGAGGGGATCGTTCATTCAGTACTTC.

J is TRBJ2-7 and V is TRBV7-5; the D call in the table, TRBD1, was not verified against the DNA. TRBV7-5 is flagged as a pseudogene. CDR3 length equals 17 residues. The CDR3 sequence: CVRNQTDRKPMAYEQYF. The CDR3 coding sequence is TGTGTCAGAAACCAAACTGACAGGAAACCTATGGCCTACGAGCAGTACTTC.

This clone was recorded only once. The chain recombines TRBV7-2 with TRBJ2-2; maybe TRBD1 (6 bases). Trimming took 5 bases from V and 3 from J, leaving 22 bases between them. Per the germline V gene, CDR1 is SGHTA and CDR2 is FQGNSA. The CDR3 runs to 18 residues. The CDR3, as DNA: TGTGCCAGCAGCGCCAGCAGGAGGTTGGGGGCCGACACCGGGGAGCTGTTTTTT. This gives the protein CASSASRRLGADTGELFF.

The rearrangement uses TRBV27 and TRBJ1-1, with D perhaps TRBD1 (5 bases). Trimming pared 5 bases from V and 6 bases from J, leaving 16 bases between. Germline CDR1 MNHEY, CDR2 SMNVEV (reference sequence). There are 14 residues in the CDR3. Written as DNA, the CDR3 is TGTGCCAGCAGTGTTTATCCCGGGACTTCTGAAGCTTTCTTT. It yields the protein CASSVYPGTSEAFF.

The chain is built from TRBV30 and TRBJ1-2; D may be TRBD1 (6 bases). With 4 bases removed from V and 4 bases from J, the gap between germline ends came to 16 bases. Germline lookup yields CDR1 GTSNPN and CDR2 SVGIG (reference sequence). The CDR3 covers 14 residues. Written as DNA, the CDR3 is TGTGCCTGGAACCTACGAGGGGGGTTCTATGGCTACACCTTC. It is translated as CAWNLRGGFYGYTF. Complete variable domain (other parts from reference TRBV30 and TRBJ1-2): SQTIHQWPATLVQPVGSPLSLECTVEGTSNPNLYWYRQAAGRGLQLLFYSVGIGQISSEVPQNLSASRPQDRQFILSSKKLLLSDSGFYLCAWNLRGGFYGYTFGSGTRLTVV.

The rearrangement joins TRBV27 to TRBJ2-1; TRBD2 is a possible D gene (6 bases). V was clipped by 2 bases and J by 5 bases, with 13 bases between them. CDR1 and CDR2 (germline): MNHEY, SMNVEV (reference sequence). The CDR3 runs to 15 residues. In DNA, the CDR3 is TGTGCCAGCAGTTTAATCCGGGACTTTGACAATGAGCAGTTCTTC. It translates to CASSLIRDFDNEQFF.

Details on this clone: This sample includes further DNA sequences coding for the same CDR3. The chain recombines TRBV5-1 with TRBJ1-1; 7 nucleotides agree with TRBD1. This CDR3 comprises 15 residues. Germline CDR1 SGHRS, CDR2 YFSETQ. The trim removed 0 bases at V and 5 bases at J, leaving 7 bases unmatched. The CDR3 DNA reads as TGCGCCAGCAGCTTGGGGACAGGAGGGGCAACTGAAGCTTTCTTT. The encoded protein is CASSLGTGGATEAFF.